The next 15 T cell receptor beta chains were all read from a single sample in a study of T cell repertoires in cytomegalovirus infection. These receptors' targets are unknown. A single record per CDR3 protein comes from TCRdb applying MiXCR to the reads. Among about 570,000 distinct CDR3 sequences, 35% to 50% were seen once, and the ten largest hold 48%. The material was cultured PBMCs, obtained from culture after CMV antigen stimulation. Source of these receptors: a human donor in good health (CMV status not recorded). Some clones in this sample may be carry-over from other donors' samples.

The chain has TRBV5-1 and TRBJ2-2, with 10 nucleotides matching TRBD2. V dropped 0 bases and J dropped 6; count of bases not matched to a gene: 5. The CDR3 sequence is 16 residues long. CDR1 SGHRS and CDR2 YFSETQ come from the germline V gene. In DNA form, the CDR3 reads TGCGCCAGCAGCTTGGCGACTAGCGGGTTGGCCGGGGAGCTGTTTTTT. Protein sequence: CASSLATSGLAGELFF.

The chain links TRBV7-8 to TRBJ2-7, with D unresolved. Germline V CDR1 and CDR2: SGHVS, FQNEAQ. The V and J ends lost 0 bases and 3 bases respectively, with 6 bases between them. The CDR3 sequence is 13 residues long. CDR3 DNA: TGTGCCAGCAGCTTAGCTATCGGCTACGAGCAGTACTTC. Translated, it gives CASSLAIGYEQYF.

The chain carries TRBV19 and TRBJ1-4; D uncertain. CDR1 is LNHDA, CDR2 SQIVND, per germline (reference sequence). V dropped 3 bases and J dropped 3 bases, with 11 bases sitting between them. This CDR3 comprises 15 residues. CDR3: CASSISRRANEKLFF. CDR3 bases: TGTGCCAGTAGTATTTCCAGGAGAGCTAATGAAAAACTGTTTTTT.

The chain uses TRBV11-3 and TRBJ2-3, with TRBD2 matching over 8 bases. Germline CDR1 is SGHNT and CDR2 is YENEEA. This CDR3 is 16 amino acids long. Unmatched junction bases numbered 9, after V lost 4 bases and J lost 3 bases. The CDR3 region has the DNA TGTGCCAGCAGCTCGAAGAAGGGACTAGAGACAGATACGCAGTATTTT. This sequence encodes CASSSKKGLETDTQYF.

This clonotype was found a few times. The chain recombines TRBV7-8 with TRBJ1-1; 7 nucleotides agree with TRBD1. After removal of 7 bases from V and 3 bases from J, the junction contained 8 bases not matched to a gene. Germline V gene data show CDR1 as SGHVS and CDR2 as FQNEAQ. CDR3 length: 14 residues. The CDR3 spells CASTKGALHTEAFF. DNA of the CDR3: TGTGCCAGCACCAAGGGGGCACTTCACACTGAAGCTTTCTTT.

Written as DNA, the CDR3 is TGTGCCATCAGTGAGTCTGGCAGGGACTACGAGCAGTACTTC. Protein product: CAISESGRDYEQYF. V gene TRBV10-3 combines with J gene TRBJ2-7, with D perhaps TRBD1 (5 bases). Trimming removed 0 bases at V and 3 bases at J, with 9 bases between. This CDR3 is built from 14 residues. Germline lookup yields CDR1 ENHRY and CDR2 SYGVKD.

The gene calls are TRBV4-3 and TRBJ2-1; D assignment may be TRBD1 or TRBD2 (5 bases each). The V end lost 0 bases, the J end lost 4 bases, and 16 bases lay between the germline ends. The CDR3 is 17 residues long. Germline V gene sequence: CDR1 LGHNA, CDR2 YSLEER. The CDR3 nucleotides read TGCGCCAGCAGCCAAGAGGGTCTGGGGGTTAGTTACAATGAGCAGTTCTTC. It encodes CASSQEGLGVSYNEQFF.

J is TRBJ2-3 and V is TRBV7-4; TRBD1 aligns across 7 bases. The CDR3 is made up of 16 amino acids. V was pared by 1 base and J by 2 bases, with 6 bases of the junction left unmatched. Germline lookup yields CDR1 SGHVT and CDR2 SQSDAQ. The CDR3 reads CASSLERTGLTDTQYF. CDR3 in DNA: TGTGCCAGCAGCTTAGAAAGGACAGGCCTCACAGATACGCAGTATTTT.

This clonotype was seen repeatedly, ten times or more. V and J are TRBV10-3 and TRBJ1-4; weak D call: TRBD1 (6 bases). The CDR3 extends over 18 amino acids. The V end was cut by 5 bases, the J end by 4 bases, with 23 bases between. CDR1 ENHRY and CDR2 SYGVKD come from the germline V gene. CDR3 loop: CAISRRNRALGGNEKLFF. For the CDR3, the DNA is TGTGCCATCAGTAGGAGGAACAGGGCCCTTGGGGGTAATGAAAAACTGTTTTTT.

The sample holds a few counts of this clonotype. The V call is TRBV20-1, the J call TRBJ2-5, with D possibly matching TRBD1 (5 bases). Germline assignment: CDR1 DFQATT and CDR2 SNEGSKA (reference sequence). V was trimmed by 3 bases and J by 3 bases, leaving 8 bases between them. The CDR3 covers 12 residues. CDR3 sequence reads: CSARGREETQYF. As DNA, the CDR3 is TGCAGTGCTAGGGGCAGGGAAGAGACCCAGTACTTC.

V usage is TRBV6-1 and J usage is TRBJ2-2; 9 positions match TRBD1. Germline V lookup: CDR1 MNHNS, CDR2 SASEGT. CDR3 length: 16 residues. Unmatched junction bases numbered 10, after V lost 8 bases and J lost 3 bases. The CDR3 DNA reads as TGTGCCAGCCGTCGTACCGGGACAGGGTACACCGGGGAGCTGTTTTTT. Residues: CASRRTGTGYTGELFF.

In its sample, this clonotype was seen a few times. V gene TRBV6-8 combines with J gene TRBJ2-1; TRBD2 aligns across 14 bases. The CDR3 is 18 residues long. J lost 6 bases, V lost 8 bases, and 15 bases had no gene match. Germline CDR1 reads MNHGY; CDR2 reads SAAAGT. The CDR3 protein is CASQYPGPGLAGVNEQFF. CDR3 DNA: TGTGCCAGCCAATACCCAGGGCCGGGACTAGCGGGAGTCAATGAGCAGTTCTTC.

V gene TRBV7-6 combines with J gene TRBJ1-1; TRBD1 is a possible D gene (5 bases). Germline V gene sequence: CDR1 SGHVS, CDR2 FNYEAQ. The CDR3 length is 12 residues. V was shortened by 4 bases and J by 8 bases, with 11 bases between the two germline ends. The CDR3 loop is CASSYGAQEAFF. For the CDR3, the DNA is TGTGCCAGCAGCTACGGGGCACAAGAAGCTTTCTTT.

CDR3 sequence reads: CASSFSGRSSYNEQFF. Here the CDR3 DNA reads TGTGCCAGCAGCTTCTCTGGCCGGAGCTCCTACAATGAGCAGTTCTTC. The gene calls are TRBV11-2 and TRBJ2-1, with D unresolved. This CDR3 spans 16 amino acids. Trimming took off 3 bases at V and 0 bases at J, with 12 bases between the two ends. Germline lookup yields CDR1 SGHAT and CDR2 FQNNGV.

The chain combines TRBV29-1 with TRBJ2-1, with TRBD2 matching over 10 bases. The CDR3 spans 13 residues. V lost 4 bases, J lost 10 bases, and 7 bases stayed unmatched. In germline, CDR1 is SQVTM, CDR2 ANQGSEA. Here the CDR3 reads CSVGRLAGVEQFF. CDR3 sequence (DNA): TGCAGCGTTGGACGTCTAGCGGGAGTAGAGCAGTTCTTC.